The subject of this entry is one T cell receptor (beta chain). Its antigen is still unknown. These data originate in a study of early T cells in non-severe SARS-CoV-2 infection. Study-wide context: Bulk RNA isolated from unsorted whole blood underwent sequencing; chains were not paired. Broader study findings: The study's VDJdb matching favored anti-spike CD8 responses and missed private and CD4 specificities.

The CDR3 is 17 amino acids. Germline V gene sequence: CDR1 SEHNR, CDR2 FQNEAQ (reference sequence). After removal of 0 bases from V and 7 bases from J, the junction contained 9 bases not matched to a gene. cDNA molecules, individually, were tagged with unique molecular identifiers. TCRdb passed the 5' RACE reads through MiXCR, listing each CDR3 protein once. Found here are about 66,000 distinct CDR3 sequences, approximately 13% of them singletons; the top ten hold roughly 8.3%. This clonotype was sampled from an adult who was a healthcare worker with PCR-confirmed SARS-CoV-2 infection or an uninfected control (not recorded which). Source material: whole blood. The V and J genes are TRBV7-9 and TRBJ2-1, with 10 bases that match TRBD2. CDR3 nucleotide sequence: TGTGCCAGCAGCTTAGCGACAGCCGGGACTAGCGTAAATGAGCAGTTCTTC. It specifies CASSLATAGTSVNEQFF.